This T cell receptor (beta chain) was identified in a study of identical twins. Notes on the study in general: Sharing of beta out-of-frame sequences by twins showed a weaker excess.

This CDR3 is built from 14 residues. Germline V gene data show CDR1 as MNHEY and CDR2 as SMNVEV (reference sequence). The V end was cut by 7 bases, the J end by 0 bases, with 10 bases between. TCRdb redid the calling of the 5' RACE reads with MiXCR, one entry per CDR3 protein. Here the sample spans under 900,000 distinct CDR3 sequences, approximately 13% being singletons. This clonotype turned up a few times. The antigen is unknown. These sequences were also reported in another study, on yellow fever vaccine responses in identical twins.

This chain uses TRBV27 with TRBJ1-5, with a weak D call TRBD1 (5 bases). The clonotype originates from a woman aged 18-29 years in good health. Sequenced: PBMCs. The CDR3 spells CASNTGGSNQPQHF. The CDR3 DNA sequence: TGTGCCAGCAACACCGGGGGTAGCAATCAGCCCCAGCATTTT.